Below, 25 T cell receptor beta chains from the same sample are listed, as sequenced in a study of blood T cell repertoires in COVID-19. The repertoire was sequenced with immunoSEQ multiplex PCR; TCRdb's copy has only in-frame clones and lacks some. The repertoire holds a few hundred thousand clones, roughly 85% seen once, with about 4.1% in the top ten. The sample comprised PBMCs or T cells enriched from blood (not recorded which). The origin of the receptors is a young woman who had recovered from COVID-19.

The V and J genes are TRBV4-2 and TRBJ2-5; 12 positions match TRBD2. The CDR3 has 14 amino acids. In germline, CDR1 is LGHNA, CDR2 YNFKEQ. V was pared by 1 base and J by 10 bases, with 4 bases of the junction left unmatched. The CDR3 nucleotides are TGTGCCAGCAGCCAAGCAGCTAGCGGGGGGGACCAGTACTTC. Protein sequence: CASSQAASGGDQYF.

The genes are TRBV7-9 and TRBJ2-5; tentatively, D is TRBD2 (6 bases). The germline V gene encodes CDR1 SEHNR and CDR2 FQNEAQ (reference sequence). CDR3 length: 14 amino acids. Trimming pared 7 bases from V and 1 base from J, leaving 13 bases between. The DNA of the CDR3 is TGTGCCAGCACCCCGACGGGGGTCCAAGAGACCCAGTACTTC. Translated: CASTPTGVQETQYF.

The V gene is TRBV19, the J gene TRBJ1-5, with 9 bases fitting TRBD1. V shed 5 bases and J 4 bases; nucleotides not matched to a gene: 9. Germline assignment: CDR1 LNHDA and CDR2 SQIVND (reference sequence). This CDR3 spans 16 amino acids. This CDR3 reads CASSFQQGARNQPQHF. Here the CDR3 DNA reads TGTGCCAGTAGTTTCCAACAGGGGGCGCGGAATCAGCCCCAGCATTTT.

V gene TRBV10-2 combines with J gene TRBJ1-1, with 7 bases fitting TRBD1. This CDR3 is built from 15 residues. CDR1 is WSHSY, CDR2 SAAADI, per germline. J gave up 1 base and V 10 bases, and 12 bases lay outside the gene matches. The CDR3 reads CAIRPRDSPNTEAFF. CDR3 in DNA: TGCGCCATTCGCCCCCGGGACAGCCCGAACACTGAAGCTTTCTTT.

The chain links TRBV27 to TRBJ2-7, with a weak D call TRBD1 (6 bases). This CDR3 has 12 amino acids. V dropped 8 bases and J dropped 7 bases, with 15 bases sitting between them. Germline CDR1 and CDR2: MNHEY and SMNVEV (reference sequence). The CDR3 here is CASWTVLGEQYF. The CDR3, as DNA: TGTGCCAGCTGGACAGTCCTCGGGGAGCAGTACTTC.

The J gene is TRBJ2-2, the V gene TRBV7-9; TRBD1 matches 8 bases. Germline assignment: CDR1 SEHNR and CDR2 FQNEAQ (reference sequence). The CDR3 runs to 17 residues. J lost 1 base, V lost 5 bases, and 9 bases had no gene match. The CDR3 DNA is TGTGCCAGCAGCGAAAAACAGGGGGAACGGAACACCGGGGAGCTGTTTTTT. Translation: CASSEKQGERNTGELFF.

The V and J genes are TRBV28 and TRBJ1-1; D is uncertain. Looked up from germline, CDR1 is MDHEN and CDR2 is SYDVKM. Trimming cost V 2 bases and J 3 bases, with 7 bases left between them. This CDR3 has 13 residues. In nucleotides, the CDR3 is TGTGCCAGCAGTTTAGAGGTTTACACTGAAGCTTTCTTT. This encodes CASSLEVYTEAFF.

V is TRBV9 and J is TRBJ2-2, with 9 nucleotides matching TRBD1. V lost 0 bases to trimming and J lost 9 bases; unmatched junction nucleotides: 6. The CDR3 loop spans 15 amino acids. CDR1 and CDR2 from the germline V gene are SGDLS and YYNGEE. Here the CDR3 reads CASSVEQGASRELFF. The CDR3 DNA reads as TGTGCCAGCAGCGTAGAACAGGGGGCATCGAGGGAGCTGTTTTTT.

This clone is a singleton in its sample. This chain links TRBV4-2 with TRBJ2-3; perhaps TRBD1 as D (6 bases). There are 14 residues in the CDR3. V was cut by 1 base and J by 7 bases, with 12 bases left in between. From germline, CDR1 is LGHNA and CDR2 YNFKEQ. CDR3: CASSQVSGDNTQYF. CDR3 nucleotides: TGTGCCAGCAGCCAAGTGTCAGGGGACAATACGCAGTATTTT.

The V gene is TRBV20-1, the J gene TRBJ1-1; no clear D. The germline V and J ends were trimmed by 3 bases and 4 bases, with 12 bases remaining between them. The CDR3 is 13 residues long. Germline loops: CDR1 DFQATT, CDR2 SNEGSKA (reference sequence). The CDR3 sequence: CSASVRSPTEAFF. The CDR3 DNA reads as TGCAGTGCTAGTGTTCGGAGTCCCACTGAAGCTTTCTTT.

The chain uses TRBV6-1 and TRBJ1-1; the match to TRBD1 covers 7 bases. Germline V gene lookup returns CDR1 MNHNS and CDR2 SASEGT. V lost 0 bases, J lost 3 bases, and 10 bases stayed unmatched. The CDR3 is 17 amino acids. The CDR3 DNA is TGTGCCAGCAGTGAAGCGATCCATAGACAGGGACACACTGAAGCTTTCTTT. It translates to CASSEAIHRQGHTEAFF.

This chain connects TRBV30 to TRBJ2-7, with 8 bases lining up with TRBD2. Looked up from germline, CDR1 is GTSNPN and CDR2 is SVGIG (reference sequence). CDR3 length equals 14 residues. The J segment lost 9 bases and the V segment lost 3 bases, leaving 13 bases of the junction unmatched. The CDR3 sequence: CAWSDGGARAVQYF. In DNA, the CDR3 is TGTGCCTGGAGCGACGGGGGGGCCCGTGCGGTGCAGTACTTC.

The chain links TRBV5-1 to TRBJ1-5, with 9 bases identical to TRBD1. CDR3 size: 16 residues. CDR1 is SGHRS and CDR2 is YFSETQ in the germline V gene. J was trimmed by 6 bases and V by 4 bases; bases with no gene match: 11. The CDR3 nucleotides read TGCGCCAGCAGCCCTCTGGGACAGGGTGCAGGTCAGCCCCAGCATTTT. This translates into CASSPLGQGAGQPQHF.

V usage is TRBV6-4 and J usage is TRBJ1-5; TRBD1 aligns across 8 bases. V lost 6 bases, J lost 0 bases, and 19 bases stayed unmatched. The CDR3 totals 20 residues. Germline-derived CDR1 and CDR2 are MRHNA and SNTAGT. The CDR3 here is CASRTTFPGGASDSNQPQHF. The CDR3 DNA sequence: TGTGCCAGCAGAACGACCTTTCCAGGGGGCGCATCTGATAGCAATCAGCCCCAGCATTTT.

The chain joins TRBV27 to TRBJ2-1, with TRBD1 as a possible D gene (5 bases). This CDR3 comprises 13 residues. Per germline, CDR1 MNHEY and CDR2 SMNVEV (reference sequence). V lost 3 bases, J lost 3 bases, and 6 bases lay in between. This CDR3 reads CASSLDIYNEQFF. The CDR3 region has the DNA TGTGCCAGCAGTTTGGACATCTACAATGAGCAGTTCTTC.

The chain couples TRBV5-1 to TRBJ2-5; perhaps TRBD1 as D (6 bases). Trimming pared 7 bases from V and 5 bases from J, leaving 18 bases between. The CDR3 covers 14 residues. Germline V gene lookup returns CDR1 SGHRS and CDR2 YFSETQ. The CDR3 spells CASGVWGQGETQYF. The CDR3 coding sequence is TGCGCCAGCGGTGTATGGGGGCAGGGGGAGACCCAGTACTTC.

The rearrangement uses TRBV29-1 and TRBJ1-2; 8 nucleotides agree with TRBD1. In germline, CDR1 is SQVTM, CDR2 ANQGSEA. V gave up 7 bases and J gave up 3 bases; unmatched junction bases: 16. The CDR3 sequence is 16 residues long. The CDR3 DNA reads TGCAGCGCCCTTCAAACCCTGACAGGGGATTACTATGGCTACACCTTC. Protein product: CSALQTLTGDYYGYTF.

This sequence joins TRBV7-9 and TRBJ1-2, with 8 bases lining up with TRBD1. There are 15 residues in the CDR3. Germline V gives CDR1 SEHNR, CDR2 FQNEAQ (reference sequence). The V gene end was trimmed by 1 base and the J gene end by 2 bases; junction bases not matched to a gene: 3. The CDR3 region has the DNA TGTGCCAGCAGCTTAGGCCGACAGGGGAACTATGGCTACACCTTC. Its translation: CASSLGRQGNYGYTF.

CDR3 in amino acids: CASSESWREYSYNEQFF. For the CDR3, the DNA is TGCGCCAGCAGTGAGTCATGGCGGGAGTACTCCTACAATGAGCAGTTCTTC. This rearrangement joins TRBV10-2 to TRBJ2-1, with 7 bases identical to TRBD2. The CDR3 contains 17 residues. Germline V gives CDR1 WSHSY, CDR2 SAAADI. The junction had 5 bases not matched to a gene; V was cut back by 0 bases and J by 0 bases.

This clone has more than one count but fewer than ten. The chain carries TRBV14 and TRBJ2-1; 7 bases are a match to TRBD1. The V gene's germline CDR1 is SGHDN and CDR2 FVKESK. The CDR3 covers 17 residues. V was clipped by 4 bases and J by 5 bases; unmatched bases: 14. The CDR3 coding sequence is TGTGCCAGCAGCCCCAGCTACAGACAGGGCCTTGACAATGAGCAGTTCTTC. Amino acids: CASSPSYRQGLDNEQFF.

The genes are TRBV2 and TRBJ1-1, with a weak D call TRBD1 (5 bases). CDR3 length equals 12 residues. V lost 6 bases to trimming and J lost 6 bases, with 11 bases between them. Germline lookup yields CDR1 SNHLY and CDR2 FYNNEI. The CDR3 protein is CASRPQGPEAFF. DNA for the CDR3: TGTGCCAGCAGGCCCCAGGGCCCTGAAGCTTTCTTT.

For the CDR3, the DNA is TGTGCCAGCATTTGGGGGGCAACTAATGAAAAACTGTTTTTT. It codes for CASIWGATNEKLFF. The chain employs TRBV6-5 and TRBJ1-4, with D possibly matching TRBD1 (5 bases). V shed 7 bases and J shed 0 bases, with 9 bases lying between them. The germline V gene encodes CDR1 MNHEY and CDR2 SVGAGI. The CDR3 is 14 amino acids.

This chain joins TRBV6-5 and TRBJ2-1; the match to TRBD2 covers 8 bases. The germline CDR1 and CDR2 sequences are MNHEY and SVGAGI. Trimming at V came to 7 bases and at J to 1 base, leaving 3 bases not matched to a gene. The CDR3 extends over 14 amino acids. The CDR3 coding sequence is TGTGCCAGCATCCGGGGGGGGTCCTACAATGAGCAGTTCTTC. This translates into CASIRGGSYNEQFF.

This clone occurred once. The J gene is TRBJ1-2, the V gene TRBV10-3; D call uncertain. Germline V gene data show CDR1 as ENHRY and CDR2 as SYGVKD. Trimming pared 2 bases from V and 7 bases from J, leaving 11 bases between. CDR3 length equals 13 residues. This CDR3 reads CAISERYSAGYTF. The CDR3 bases are TGTGCCATCAGTGAGAGATACAGTGCTGGCTACACCTTC.

The gene calls are TRBV9 and TRBJ2-7; D unclear. Trimming took off 4 bases at V and 2 bases at J, with 10 bases between the two ends. The CDR3 runs 13 residues. The V gene's germline CDR1 is SGDLS and CDR2 YYNGEE. The CDR3 nucleotides read TGTGCCAGCAGCTCCCGACTTACCTACGAGCAGTACTTC. It translates to CASSSRLTYEQYF.